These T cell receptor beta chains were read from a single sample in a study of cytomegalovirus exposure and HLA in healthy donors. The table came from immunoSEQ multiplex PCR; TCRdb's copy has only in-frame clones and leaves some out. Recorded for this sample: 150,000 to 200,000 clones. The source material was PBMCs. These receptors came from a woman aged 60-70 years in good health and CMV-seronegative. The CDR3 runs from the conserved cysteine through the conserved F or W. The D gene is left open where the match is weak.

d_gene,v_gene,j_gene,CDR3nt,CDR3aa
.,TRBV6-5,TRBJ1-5,TGTGCCAGCTCTTGGCAGCGAGGGCAGCCCCAGCATTTT,CASSWQRGQPQHF
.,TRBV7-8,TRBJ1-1,TGTGCCAGCAGCTTCAGGAACAGGGAGGGCACTGAAGCTTTCTTT,CASSFRNREGTEAFF
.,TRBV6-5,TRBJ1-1,TGTGCCAGCAGTTATGAAAGCTACACTGAAGCTTTCTTT,CASSYESYTEAFF
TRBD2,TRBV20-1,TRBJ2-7,TGCAGTGCTGGGGGGGGTGAGCAGTACTTC,CSAGGGEQYF
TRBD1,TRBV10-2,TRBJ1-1,TGCGCCACCACAGGGGGGTACACTGAAGCTTTCTTT,CATTGGYTEAFF
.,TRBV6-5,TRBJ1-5,TGTGCCAGCAGTCTCAGGGTCCATAGCAATCAGCCCCAGCATTTT,CASSLRVHSNQPQHF
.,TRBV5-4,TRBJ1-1,TGTGCCAGCAGCGCCCCGACAGGCCCATCTGAAGCTTTCTTT,CASSAPTGPSEAFF
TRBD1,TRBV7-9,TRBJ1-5,TGTGCCAGCAGCCTACAGGGGCGAGATCAGCCCCAGCATTTT,CASSLQGRDQPQHF
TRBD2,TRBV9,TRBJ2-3,TGTGCCAGCAGCGAAGCGGGGGCGGGAGATACGCAGTATTTT,CASSEAGAGDTQYF
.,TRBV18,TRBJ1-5,TGTGCCAGCTCACCTCAGGGTAACCGCAATCAGCCCCAGCATTTT,CASSPQGNRNQPQHF
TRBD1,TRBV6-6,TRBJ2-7,TGTGCCAGCAGTTACGGACAGGGAATACCCTACGAGCAGTACTTC,CASSYGQGIPYEQYF
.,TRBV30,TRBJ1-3,TGTGCCTGGAGCCTGACAGGCCGATCTTACTCTGGAAACACCATATATTTT,CAWSLTGRSYSGNTIYF
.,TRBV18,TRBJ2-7,TGTGCCAGCTCACCACCGGGCAAGTCCTACGAGCAGTACTTC,CASSPPGKSYEQYF
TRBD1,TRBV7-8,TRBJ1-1,TGTGCCAGCAGCAAACGACAGGGGAGTATGAACACTGAAGCTTTCTTT,CASSKRQGSMNTEAFF
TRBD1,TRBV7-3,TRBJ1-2,TGTGCCAGCAGCGAGGACAGGGGCTATGGCTACACCTTC,CASSEDRGYGYTF
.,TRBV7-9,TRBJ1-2,TGTGCCAGCAGCCCGCGGCAGGGCGATGGCTACACCTTC,CASSPRQGDGYTF
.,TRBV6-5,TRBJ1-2,TGTGCCAGCAGTTACTCGGGAGCCAAGGGCGACTATGGCTACACCTTC,CASSYSGAKGDYGYTF
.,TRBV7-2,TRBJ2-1,TGTGCCAGCAGCTTAGCTACGGGAGCCATCTACAATGAGCAGTTCTTC,CASSLATGAIYNEQFF
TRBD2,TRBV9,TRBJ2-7,TGTGCCAGCAGCGTAGCCGGGACTAGCGCCTACGAGCAGTACTTC,CASSVAGTSAYEQYF
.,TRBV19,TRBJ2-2,.,CASSIDFGAGELFF
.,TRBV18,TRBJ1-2,TGTGCCAGCTCGCAACTACCGGGTCCCAGAGTAGTGGAAGGCTACACCTTC,CASSQLPGPRVVEGYTF
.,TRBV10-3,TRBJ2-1,TGTGCCATCAGCACCCCTAGCATTGACTACAATGAGCAGTTCTTC,CAISTPSIDYNEQFF
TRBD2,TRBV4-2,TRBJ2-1,TGTGCCAGCAGCTCATGGACTAGCGGGGGGATAGCCAATGAGCAGTTCTTC,CASSSWTSGGIANEQFF
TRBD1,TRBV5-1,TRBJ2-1,TGCGCCAGCAATTTCCGGGACAGCTATTACAATGAGCAGTTCTTC,CASNFRDSYYNEQFF
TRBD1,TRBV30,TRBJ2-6,TGTGCCTGGAGTACGGGACAGGCTAAAACCTCTGGGGCCAACGTCCTGACTTTC,CAWSTGQAKTSGANVLTF
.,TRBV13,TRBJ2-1,TGTGCCAGCAGCTTAGATCCAGGGATCTCCTACAATGAGCAGTTCTTC,CASSLDPGISYNEQFF
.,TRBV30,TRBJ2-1,TGTGCCTGGAGCCCTCTGGCGGGCAATGAGCAGTTCTTC,CAWSPLAGNEQFF
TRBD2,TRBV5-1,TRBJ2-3,TGCGCCAGCAGCCTAGGACTAGCGGGGTCCAGCACAGATACGCAGTATTTT,CASSLGLAGSSTDTQYF
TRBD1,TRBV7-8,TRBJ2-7,TGTGCCAGCAGCCCAAGGACAGGTGGGACATCCTACGAGCAGTACTTC,CASSPRTGGTSYEQYF
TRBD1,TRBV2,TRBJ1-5,TGTGCCAGCAACGGACAGGCCCTTCAGCCCCAGCATTTT,CASNGQALQPQHF
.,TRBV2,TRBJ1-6,TGTGCCAGCAGTGAAGTCGGGGGTCCGAGCTCCTATAATTCACCCCTCCACTTT,CASSEVGGPSSYNSPLHF
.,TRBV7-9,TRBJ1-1,TGTGCCAGCCAATGGGAGGGAAAATCTTTCTTT,CASQWEGKSFF
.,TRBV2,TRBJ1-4,TGTGCCAGCGGGTACAGGCGTAGTGAAAAACTGTTTTTT,CASGYRRSEKLFF
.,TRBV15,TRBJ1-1,TGTGCCACCAGCAGAGGGCTGGGAACAGGTCACACTGAAGCTTTCTTT,CATSRGLGTGHTEAFF
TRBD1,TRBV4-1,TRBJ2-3,TGCGCCAGCAGCCAGCTTCCGGGACAGGGAACAGATACGCAGTATTTT,CASSQLPGQGTDTQYF
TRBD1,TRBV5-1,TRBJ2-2,TGCGCCAGCACCCCGGGACAGGGGGGCGGGGAGCTGTTTTTT,CASTPGQGGGELFF
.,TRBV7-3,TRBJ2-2,TGTGCCAGCAGCCCAACCCGACAGGCCGCGAACACCGGGGAGCTGTTTTTT,CASSPTRQAANTGELFF
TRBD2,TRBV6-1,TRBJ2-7,TGTGCCAGCAGGCCCGGGACTAGCGGGAACTACGAGCAGTACTTC,CASRPGTSGNYEQYF
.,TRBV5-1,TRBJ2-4,TGCGCCAGCAGCTTGGACGGCAGGGGGGTAGCCAAAAACATTCAGTACTTC,CASSLDGRGVAKNIQYF
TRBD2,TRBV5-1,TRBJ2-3,TGCGCCAGCAGCCCACGGACTAGCGGGACCTTCACAGATACGCAGTATTTT,CASSPRTSGTFTDTQYF
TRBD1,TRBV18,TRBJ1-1,TGTGCCAGCTCACCGATGGGACAGGTAAACACTGAAGCTTTCTTT,CASSPMGQVNTEAFF
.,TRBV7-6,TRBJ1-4,TGTGCCAGCAGCTTAATGGCAGTGGATGAAAAACTGTTTTTT,CASSLMAVDEKLFF
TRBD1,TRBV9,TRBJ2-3,TGTGCCAGCAGCGTAGAGGGGCAGGGGGCAACAGATACGCAGTATTTT,CASSVEGQGATDTQYF
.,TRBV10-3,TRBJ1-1,TGTGCCATCAGTGAGCCGCGGGGCCACTACACTGAAGCTTTCTTT,CAISEPRGHYTEAFF
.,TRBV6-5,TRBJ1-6,TGTGCCAGCAGTCCCGTGACATCGTATAATTCACCCCTCCACTTT,CASSPVTSYNSPLHF
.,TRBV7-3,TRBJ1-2,TGTGCCAGCAGCTCCGATCCTATACGTGGCTACACCTTC,CASSSDPIRGYTF
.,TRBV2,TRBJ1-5,TGTGCCAGCAGTGAGAATTCTCAGGGCAATCAGCCCCAGCATTTT,CASSENSQGNQPQHF
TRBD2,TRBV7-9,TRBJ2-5,TGTGCCAGCAGCTTATCGGGGGGGCAAGAAGAGACCCAGTACTTC,CASSLSGGQEETQYF
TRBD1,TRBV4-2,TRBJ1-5,TGTGCCAGCAGCCAAGGGACAGGGGAATTGAAGCCCCAGCATTTT,CASSQGTGELKPQHF
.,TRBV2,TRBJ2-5,TGTGCCAGCAGTACTGAGACCCAGTACTTC,CASSTETQYF
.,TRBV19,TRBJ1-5,TGTGCCAGTACCCCCGTTAAGACAAACAATCAGCCCCAGCATTTT,CASTPVKTNNQPQHF
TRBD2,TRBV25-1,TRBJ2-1,TGTGCCAGCAGTAAATCCGGGACTAGCGGCCGGGAGCAGTTCTTC,CASSKSGTSGREQFF
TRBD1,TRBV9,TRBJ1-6,TGTGCCAGCAGCCTACAGGGGGCTTATTCACCCCTCCACTTT,CASSLQGAYSPLHF
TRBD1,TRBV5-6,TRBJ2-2,TGTGCCAGCAGCTTGTTTTCGTACAGGGGGATCTCCGGGGAGCTGTTTTTT,CASSLFSYRGISGELFF
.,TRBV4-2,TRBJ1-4,TGTGCCAGCAGCCCCGTGGGTGGCAGCCAGGATGAAAAACTGTTTTTT,CASSPVGGSQDEKLFF